Listed here is a single TCR beta chain. Adults between about 18 and 95 years of age took part from fewer than 30 US areas. The sample belongs to a study of blood T cell repertoires in COVID-19. Study details: COVID-19 samples, acute and convalescent, were from the United States, Italy and Spain. T cells, B-cell-depleted T cells, or PBMCs supplied cDNA or gDNA.

Original processing notes: Scientists estimated how many nucleated cells there were by amplifying reference gene primers. Some clones are missing from TCRdb's copy, which holds only in-frame ones; the method was immunoSEQ multiplex PCR. V and J calls and clone size are those listed in that table; D and trimming were worked out from the DNA. This table has around 250,000 clones, more than 75% appearing once. From germline, CDR1 is GTSNPN and CDR2 SVGIG (reference sequence). V shed 0 bases and J shed 10 bases, with 13 bases lying between them. CDR3 length equals 12 residues. This sequence joins TRBV30 and TRBJ2-7; possible D gene TRBD1, 5 bases. The sequencing input was PBMCs or T cells enriched from blood (not recorded which). The clonotype was recovered from a man aged 18 to 29 who had recovered from COVID-19. This CDR3 is CAWSVDVTAQYF. CDR3 coding DNA: TGTGCCTGGAGTGTAGACGTGACAGCCCAGTACTTC. The full variable domain, rest sourced from reference TRBV30 and TRBJ2-7, is SQTIHQWPATLVQPVGSPLSLECTVEGTSNPNLYWYRQAAGRGLQLLFYSVGIGQISSEVPQNLSASRPQDRQFILSSKKLLLSDSGFYLCAWSVDVTAQYFGPGTRLTVT.